The 29 T cell receptor beta chains given below trace back to one sample, sequenced in a study of OX40 agonist ivuxolimab in advanced cancers. Sequencing was performed with immunoSEQ multiplex PCR; in TCRdb, only in-frame clones are kept and a portion is missing. The sample records more than 95,000 clones, about 91% being singletons. The source was CD4+ or CD8+ T cells sorted from blood, collected in a trial of the OX40 agonist ivuxolimab. The origin of the receptors is an adult with an advanced solid tumor such as melanoma, head and neck, liver or kidney cancer.

The rearrangement uses TRBV10-2 and TRBJ1-4; D might be TRBD1 (6 bases). The V gene lost 4 bases and the J gene lost 5 bases, with 8 bases spanning the gap. The CDR3 runs 13 residues. Germline-derived CDR1 and CDR2 are WSHSY and SAAADI. The CDR3 DNA reads as TGCGCCAGCAGTGGACAGGCAAATGAAAAACTGTTTTTT. It specifies CASSGQANEKLFF.

V usage is TRBV20-1 and J usage is TRBJ2-2; D not certain. Trimming removed 6 bases from V and 2 bases from J, with 4 bases in between. Germline loops: CDR1 DFQATT, CDR2 SNEGSKA (reference sequence). CDR3 length equals 11 residues. DNA for the CDR3: TGCAGTGCCGGAAACACCGGGGAGCTGTTTTTT. Translation gives CSAGNTGELFF.

The chain carries TRBV5-4 and TRBJ2-1; no clear D. The CDR3 runs 16 residues. V was trimmed by 3 bases and J by 8 bases, leaving 21 bases between them. CDR1 is SGHNT and CDR2 is YYREEE in the germline V gene (reference sequence). CDR3 nucleotide sequence: TGTGCCAGCAGCTCCTCCCCCCGCGTCCTCCGGGATGAGCAGTTCTTC. It is translated as CASSSSPRVLRDEQFF.

This chain joins TRBV14 and TRBJ2-3; D unclear. The CDR3 length is 17 residues. Germline lookup yields CDR1 SGHDN and CDR2 FVKESK. V was cut by 0 bases and J by 3 bases, with 16 bases left in between. The CDR3 loop is CASSQDRLAPSTDTQYF. As DNA, the CDR3 is TGTGCCAGCAGCCAAGATCGTCTCGCGCCGAGTACAGATACGCAGTATTTT. Together with reference TRBV14 and TRBJ2-3, the CDR3 gives the full variable domain: EAGVTQFPSHSVIEKGQTVTLRCDPISGHDNLYWYRRVMGKEIKFLLHFVKESKQDESGMPNNRFLAERTGGTYSTLKVQPAELEDSGVYFCASSQDRLAPSTDTQYFGPGTRLTVL.

Note on this clone: The germline gene is not matched at one end of the junction; a read error may be the cause. The chain uses TRBV6-5 and TRBJ1-1; D is unclear. Germline lookup yields CDR1 MNHEY and CDR2 SVGAGI. CDR3 length: 10 residues. CDR3 region: CASSDTEAFF. CDR3 coding DNA: TGTGCCAGCAGTGACACGGAAGCTTTCTTT.

As DNA, the CDR3 is TGTGCCAGCAGCTTTGGGTCTCTAGGAATAGCGGGAGACGCAGATACGCAGTATTTT. Amino acids: CASSFGSLGIAGDADTQYF. The genes are TRBV7-2 and TRBJ2-3; 9 bases line up with TRBD2. The CDR3 runs to 19 residues. The junction had 17 bases not matched to a gene; V was cut back by 3 bases and J by 4 bases. Germline V gives CDR1 SGHTA, CDR2 FQGNSA.

V gene TRBV7-2 combines with J gene TRBJ1-5, with a tentative D call TRBD1 (5 bases). Germline CDR1 SGHTA, CDR2 FQGNSA. The length of the CDR3 is 15 residues. Trimming left V 1 base short and J 1 base short, with 8 bases between. CDR3 sequence (DNA): TGTGCCAGCAGCTTAGGGGGGGTGAGCAATCAGCCCCAGCATTTT. It yields the protein CASSLGGVSNQPQHF.

The chain uses TRBV27 and TRBJ2-5; D is unclear. The V end was cut by 3 bases, the J end by 4 bases, with 9 bases between. The CDR3 is made up of 13 amino acids. Per germline, CDR1 MNHEY and CDR2 SMNVEV (reference sequence). The CDR3 loop is CASSFSLGETQYF. The CDR3 coding sequence is TGTGCCAGCAGTTTTAGCCTGGGAGAGACCCAGTACTTC.

This clone was observed a few times. The chain couples TRBV10-2 to TRBJ2-7, with 12 bases identical to TRBD2. Germline CDR1 is WSHSY and CDR2 is SAAADI. With V trimmed by 7 bases and J by 5 bases, 9 bases remained unmatched. The CDR3 spans 15 residues. CDR3 in amino acids: CASNDWTSGTDEQYF. CDR3 nucleotide sequence: TGCGCCAGCAATGACTGGACTAGCGGGACCGACGAGCAGTACTTC.

This chain joins TRBV7-9 and TRBJ2-1, with 8 nucleotides matching TRBD2. The length of the CDR3 is 17 residues. V lost 4 bases, J lost 4 bases, and 12 bases stayed unmatched. Germline V gives CDR1 SEHNR, CDR2 FQNEAQ (reference sequence). CDR3: CASSSGSLAGLYNEQFF. Written as DNA, the CDR3 is TGTGCCAGCAGCTCCGGAAGCCTAGCGGGTCTGTACAATGAGCAGTTCTTC.

The gene calls are TRBV27 and TRBJ2-3; no reliable D call. With 2 bases removed from V and 1 base from J, the gap between germline ends came to 10 bases. The CDR3 has 15 amino acids. In germline, CDR1 is MNHEY, CDR2 SMNVEV (reference sequence). Written as DNA, the CDR3 is TGTGCCAGCAGTTTAAGAGACCCAGGCACAGATACGCAGTATTTT. Translated: CASSLRDPGTDTQYF.

The chain is built from TRBV6-5 and TRBJ1-5; TRBD1 matches 8 bases. The V and J ends lost 8 bases and 15 bases, in that order; junction bases with no gene match: 18. This CDR3 comprises 14 residues. In germline, CDR1 is MNHEY, CDR2 SVGAGI. CDR3 in amino acids: CASSPGQGVTPGHF. The CDR3, as DNA: TGTGCCAGCTCCCCAGGACAGGGAGTTACCCCTGGGCATTTT.

V gene TRBV18 combines with J gene TRBJ1-3; tentatively, D is TRBD1 (6 bases). This CDR3 region has 16 residues. Trimming took 2 bases from V and 2 from J, leaving 13 bases between them. Germline loops: CDR1 KGHSH, CDR2 LQKENI. The CDR3 sequence is CASSPSGGSTGNTIYF. The CDR3 region has the DNA TGTGCCAGCTCACCATCTGGGGGCTCCACTGGAAACACCATATATTTT.

The CDR3 is CASSYGWRGEVNEQFF. CDR3 nucleotide sequence: TGTGCCAGCAGTTACGGTTGGAGGGGTGAAGTGAATGAGCAGTTCTTC. V gene TRBV6-5 combines with J gene TRBJ2-1; perhaps TRBD2 as D (6 bases). The CDR3 spans 16 residues. Germline V gene lookup returns CDR1 MNHEY and CDR2 SVGAGI. Trimming shortened V by 2 bases and J by 7 bases, and 18 bases separated the two germline ends.

The chain recombines TRBV9 with TRBJ2-1; 9 bases are shared with TRBD2. CDR1 and CDR2 (germline): SGDLS, YYNGEE. The CDR3 is made up of 18 amino acids. The V segment lost 0 bases and the J segment 0 bases; nucleotides outside the gene matches: 7. The CDR3 region has the DNA TGTGCCAGCAGCGTAGACTGGACTAGCGTGGCCTCCTACAATGAGCAGTTCTTC. It encodes CASSVDWTSVASYNEQFF.

This chain links TRBV13 with TRBJ2-7; 9 bases line up with TRBD1. Losses at the gene ends were 7 bases for V and 6 bases for J; bases not matched to a gene: 7. The V gene's germline CDR1 is PRHDT and CDR2 FYEKMQ (reference sequence). CDR3 length equals 13 residues. CDR3 DNA: TGTGCCAGCAACTCCCGGACAGGGGCCGAGCAGTACTTC. Residues: CASNSRTGAEQYF.

The chain uses TRBV9 and TRBJ1-4; 8 bases fit TRBD1. V was pared by 4 bases and J by 1 base, with 6 bases of the junction left unmatched. CDR3 length: 16 amino acids. CDR1 SGDLS and CDR2 YYNGEE come from the germline V gene. The CDR3, as DNA: TGTGCCAGCAGCCCAGGACAGGGTTTAACTAATGAAAAACTGTTTTTT. It yields the protein CASSPGQGLTNEKLFF.

The chain uses TRBV4-2 and TRBJ2-1; D perhaps matches TRBD2 (5 bases). V was shortened by 1 base and J by 15 bases, with 16 bases between the two germline ends. Germline V CDR1 and CDR2: LGHNA, YNFKEQ. This CDR3 comprises 13 residues. DNA for the CDR3: TGTGCCAGCAGCCAAGTGGAAGGGAGAGGGCGGTTCTTC. It codes for CASSQVEGRGRFF.

This chain links TRBV29-1 with TRBJ2-3, with 11 positions matching TRBD2. Trimming took 4 bases from V and 0 from J; bases not matched to a gene: 12. In germline, CDR1 is SQVTM, CDR2 ANQGSEA. The CDR3 has 18 amino acids. CDR3 nucleotide sequence: TGCAGCGTTGTTGGTTTTAGCGGGAGGGGGTGGAGCACAGATACGCAGTATTTT. It yields the protein CSVVGFSGRGWSTDTQYF.

V usage is TRBV6-6 and J usage is TRBJ2-7, with 7 bases fitting TRBD1. The CDR3 consists of 14 residues. The germline V gene has CDR1 MNHNY and CDR2 SVGAGI (reference sequence). The junction had 7 bases not matched to a gene; V was cut back by 2 bases and J by 6 bases. The CDR3 DNA sequence: TGTGCCAGCAGTTACCCTCCACGACAGGGCGAGCAGTACTTC. Translation: CASSYPPRQGEQYF.

V usage is TRBV9 and J usage is TRBJ2-2, with unresolved D. CDR3 size: 15 residues. Germline CDR1 reads SGDLS; CDR2 reads YYNGEE. V was cut by 0 bases and J by 3 bases, with 9 bases left in between. This CDR3 reads CASSVDGYHTGELFF. CDR3 bases: TGTGCCAGCAGCGTAGATGGCTATCACACCGGGGAGCTGTTTTTT. Complete variable domain (other parts from reference TRBV9 and TRBJ2-2): DSGVTQTPKHLITATGQRVTLRCSPRSGDLSVYWYQQSLDQGLQFLIQYYNGEERAKGNILERFSAQQFPDLHSELNLSSLELGDSALYFCASSVDGYHTGELFFGEGSRLTVL.

The chain carries TRBV18 and TRBJ2-5; possibly TRBD2 for D (6 bases). Germline V gene lookup returns CDR1 KGHSH and CDR2 LQKENI. V lost 3 bases, J lost 5 bases, and 16 bases lay in between. This CDR3 contains 15 residues. This CDR3 reads CASSPGGRFDETQYF. CDR3 coding DNA: TGTGCCAGCTCACCGGGGGGAAGGTTCGATGAGACCCAGTACTTC.

J is TRBJ2-1 and V is TRBV4-1, with 9 bases lining up with TRBD2. Germline V lookup: CDR1 MGHRA, CDR2 YSYEKL. J gave up 2 bases and V 4 bases, and 9 bases lay outside the gene matches. This CDR3 has 17 amino acids. CDR3: CASSPTPTSGPYNEQFF. As DNA, the CDR3 is TGCGCCAGCAGCCCAACACCGACTAGCGGTCCCTACAATGAGCAGTTCTTC.

The V call is TRBV2, the J call TRBJ2-2; 10 bases agree with TRBD1. V lost 6 bases and J lost 4; bases outside the gene matches: 5. Germline CDR1 reads SNHLY; CDR2 reads FYNNEI. The CDR3 is made up of 15 amino acids. The CDR3 spells CASRRDRGTTGELFF. The CDR3 DNA reads TGTGCCAGCAGACGGGACAGGGGCACCACCGGGGAGCTGTTTTTT. The entire variable domain, with the rest obtained from reference TRBV2 and TRBJ2-2, is as follows: EPEVTQTPSHQVTQMGQEVILRCVPISNHLYFYWYRQILGQKVEFLVSFYNNEISEKSEIFDDQFSVERPDGSNFTLKIRSTKLEDSAMYFCASRRDRGTTGELFFGEGSRLTVL.

V usage is TRBV9 and J usage is TRBJ2-1; tentatively, D is TRBD1 or TRBD2 (5 bases each). The germline V gene encodes CDR1 SGDLS and CDR2 YYNGEE. This CDR3 contains 15 residues. V lost 0 bases, J lost 7 bases, and 14 bases lay in between. Written as DNA, the CDR3 is TGTGCCAGCAGCGTAGGAAATCTAGCAGGGAATGAGCAGTTCTTC. Protein product: CASSVGNLAGNEQFF.

CDR3 coding DNA: TGTGCCAGCAGGGGGGGCCGTGGGTCGCAAGAGACCCAGTACTTC. Translated: CASRGGRGSQETQYF. The J gene is TRBJ2-5, the V gene TRBV7-2; D might be TRBD1 or TRBD2, each matching 6 bases. The V gene's germline CDR1 is SGHTA and CDR2 FQGNSA. The CDR3 covers 15 residues. The V gene lost 6 bases and the J gene lost 2 bases, with 16 bases spanning the gap.

This sequence joins TRBV5-4 and TRBJ2-1, with D tentatively TRBD1 or TRBD2 (6 bases each). The germline gives CDR1 SGHNT, CDR2 YYREEE (reference sequence). The CDR3 is 15 residues long. Trimming stripped 4 bases from V and 8 bases from J, with 19 bases between. CDR3 bases: TGTGCCAGCAGCGCGGACATCGGGGGCATCGATGAGCAGTTCTTC. Protein: CASSADIGGIDEQFF.

This chain joins TRBV19 and TRBJ1-1; TRBD1 is a possible D gene (6 bases). Germline CDR1 reads LNHDA; CDR2 reads SQIVND (reference sequence). Deletions cut 8 bases from V and 1 base from J, with 23 bases between. The CDR3 totals 17 residues. The chain's CDR3 is CASYRKLGGRRNTEAFF. CDR3 in DNA: TGTGCCAGTTACCGGAAACTGGGGGGCCGAAGGAACACTGAAGCTTTCTTT.

J is TRBJ2-3 and V is TRBV6-5; 12 bases agree with TRBD2. V trimming: 4 bases; J trimming: 5 bases; junction bases outside the gene matches: 7. The CDR3 has 16 amino acids. Per the germline V gene, CDR1 is MNHEY and CDR2 is SVGAGI. DNA of the CDR3: TGTGCCAGCAGTTCGCGACTAGCGGGAGATCGAGATACGCAGTATTTT. This codes for CASSSRLAGDRDTQYF.